This T cell receptor (beta chain) was sequenced during a study of T cells in Graves' hyperthyroidism and ophthalmopathy. Clinicians diagnosed patients from clinical symptoms, serum thyroxine and TRAb, thyroid ultrasound and orbital computed tomography. What was amplified from RNA transcripts were TCR beta CDR3 regions. HTBI primers were employed in a first-round RT-PCR of the TCR CDR3. TCRdb fed the multiplex PCR reads into MiXCR, producing one record per CDR3 protein. The sample records some 400,000 distinct CDR3 sequences, 19% being singletons. Germline V gene sequence: CDR1 MNHNS, CDR2 SASEGT. This CDR3 spans 14 amino acids. V was pared by 4 bases and J by 3 bases, with 5 bases of the junction left unmatched.

The specimen was blood. The chain has TRBV6-1 and TRBJ1-1; TRBD1 matches at 7 bases. This receptor was identified in a woman aged 18-29 years with Graves' hyperthyroidism. The DNA for the CDR3 is TGTGCCAGCAGTGTGAGGCAGGGGGACACTGAAGCTTTCTTT. It yields the protein CASSVRQGDTEAFF.